Listed below are T cell receptor beta chains from one sample, sequenced in a study of OX40 agonist ivuxolimab in advanced cancers. Assay used: immunoSEQ multiplex PCR; TCRdb lists only in-frame clones, some missing. This sample has some 70,000 clones, with just over 85% found just once. Sequencing was performed on CD4+ or CD8+ T cells sorted from blood, taken in a trial of the OX40 agonist ivuxolimab. The receptor set was obtained from an adult with an advanced solid tumor such as melanoma, head and neck, liver or kidney cancer. The CDR3 runs from the conserved cysteine through the conserved F or W. D genes are given only for firm matches. Clone size is given for some rows only: seen once, a few or many times, or a class if the clone is expanded.

v_gene	d_gene	j_gene	abundance	CDR3nt	CDR3aa
TRBV30	NA	TRBJ1-6	NA	TGTGCCTGGAGTGTAAAGCCGCATTCACCCCTCCACTTT	CAWSVKPHSPLHF
TRBV5-1	NA	TRBJ1-1	once	TGCGCCAGCAGCTTGGCCTTCGGGTCGCAGGGAAGGGGCGAAGCTTTCTTT	CASSLAFGSQGRGEAFF
TRBV7-2	NA	TRBJ1-2	NA	TGTGCCAGCAGCCTGACAGAGATCTATGGCTACACCTTC	CASSLTEIYGYTF
TRBV7-8	NA	TRBJ1-4	NA	TGTGCCAGCAGAGCCGGGACGCAAAACGAAAAACTGTTTTTT	CASRAGTQNEKLFF
TRBV28	NA	TRBJ1-5	once	TGTGCCAGCAGTTCCATCTATCAGCCCCAGCATTTT	CASSSIYQPQHF
TRBV27	NA	TRBJ2-3	NA	TGTGCCAGCAGTGGATGGGAAGGAACAGATACGCAGTATTTT	CASSGWEGTDTQYF
TRBV28	TRBD1	TRBJ2-1	NA	TGTGCCAGCAGTTCCCCGGGACAGGGAAACAATGAGCAGTTCTTC	CASSSPGQGNNEQFF
TRBV11-2	TRBD2	TRBJ2-7	NA	TGTGCCAGCAGCTTAGATCCCGGACTAGCGGGAGCTCGGTTCGAGCAGTACTTC	CASSLDPGLAGARFEQYF
TRBV7-9	TRBD2	TRBJ2-1	NA	TGTGCCAGCAGCGGATCTAGCGGGGCCCGCTATGAGCAGTTCTTC	CASSGSSGARYEQFF
TRBV29-1	TRBD1	TRBJ1-2	NA	TGCAGCGTAGCCGGGGACAGTACTAACTATGGCTACACCTTC	CSVAGDSTNYGYTF
TRBV2	NA	TRBJ1-2	NA	TGTGCCCTCGAGGGGGTCTACTATGGCTACACCTTC	CALEGVYYGYTF
TRBV7-2	TRBD2	TRBJ2-5	NA	TGTGCCAGCAGCTTACACATAGCGGGGGGGCAGGAGACCCAGTACTTC	CASSLHIAGGQETQYF
TRBV19	NA	TRBJ2-7	NA	TGTGCCAGTAGTACCCAGGGTCTCGGCGAGCAGTACTTC	CASSTQGLGEQYF
TRBV19	NA	TRBJ1-1	NA	TGTGCCAGTAGTTCCCCCCCAGGGAAGGTCACTGAAGCTTTCTTT	CASSSPPGKVTEAFF
TRBV6-5	TRBD2	TRBJ2-7	NA	TGTGCCAGCAGCCAGCGGGGCACGTTGTCCTACGAGCAGTACTTC	CASSQRGTLSYEQYF
TRBV7-6	NA	TRBJ2-1	NA	TGTGCCAGCAGCGCCCTTTGGGGAGTCAATGAGCAGTTCTTC	CASSALWGVNEQFF
TRBV10-3	TRBD1	TRBJ1-2	NA	TGTGCCATCAGCGCGACAGGGGGCGCGAACTATGGCTACACCTTC	CAISATGGANYGYTF
TRBV19	NA	TRBJ1-6	NA	TGTGCCAGTAGTATAGAACGGAATTCACCCCTCCACTTT	CASSIERNSPLHF
TRBV15	TRBD2	TRBJ2-2	NA	TGTGCCACCAGCAGAGATCTTATGGGGACTAGCGGTAACACCGGGGAGCTGTTTTTT	CATSRDLMGTSGNTGELFF
TRBV6-5	NA	TRBJ2-7	once	TGTGCCAGTGGGCAGGGCTCCTACGAGCAGTACTTC	CASGQGSYEQYF
TRBV4-1	TRBD2	TRBJ2-5	once	TGCGCCAGCAGCCAAGATCCGACTAGCGGGAAGGAGACCCAGTACTTC	CASSQDPTSGKETQYF
TRBV7-2	NA	TRBJ2-5	NA	TGTGCCAGCGGGGACCAGTACTTC	CASGDQYF
TRBV6-5	TRBD1	TRBJ1-5	NA	TGTGCCAGCAAGCCTTCGACAGGGTCGGAGCAGCCCCAGCATTTT	CASKPSTGSEQPQHF
TRBV28	NA	TRBJ2-2	NA	TGTGCCAGCAGTTTCCCCAGGGGTATCACCGGGGAGCTGTTTTTT	CASSFPRGITGELFF
TRBV5-1	TRBD2	TRBJ2-3	NA	TGCGCCAGCAGAGCTAGCGGGGCCACAGATACGCAGTATTTT	CASRASGATDTQYF
TRBV3-1/TRBV3-2	NA	TRBJ1-1	NA	TGTGCCAGCAGCGGGACTGCTTTCTTT	CASSGTAFF
TRBV6-1	NA	TRBJ1-1	NA	TGTGCCAGCAGCCCGACGCGCCGAGAAGCTTTCTTT	CASSPTRREAFF
TRBV18	NA	TRBJ2-3	NA	TGTGCCAGCTCACCAAGCTTGACAGATACGCAGTATTTT	CASSPSLTDTQYF
TRBV27	TRBD2	TRBJ2-5	NA	TGTGCCAGCAGTTTAGGGGCGGGAGCTGGTCAGACCCAGTACTTC	CASSLGAGAGQTQYF